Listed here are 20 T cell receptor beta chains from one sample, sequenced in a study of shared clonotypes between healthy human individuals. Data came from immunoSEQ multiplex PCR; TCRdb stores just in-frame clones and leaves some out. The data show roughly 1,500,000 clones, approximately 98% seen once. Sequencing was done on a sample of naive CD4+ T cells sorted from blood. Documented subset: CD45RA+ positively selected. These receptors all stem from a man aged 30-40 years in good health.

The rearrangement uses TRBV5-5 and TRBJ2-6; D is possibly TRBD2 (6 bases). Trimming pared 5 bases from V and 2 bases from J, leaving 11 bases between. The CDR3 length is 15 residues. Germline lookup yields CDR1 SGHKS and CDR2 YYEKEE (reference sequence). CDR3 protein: CASSMEGTGANVLTF. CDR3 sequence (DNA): TGTGCCAGCAGTATGGAGGGAACTGGGGCCAACGTCCTGACTTTC.

Written as DNA, the CDR3 is TGTGCCAGCAGTTTCAACAGGGCAACGGACGAGCAGTACTTC. Residues: CASSFNRATDEQYF. The chain uses TRBV6-5 and TRBJ2-7, with a tentative D call TRBD1 (6 bases). CDR3 length: 14 residues. Germline CDR1 and CDR2: MNHEY and SVGAGI. V was trimmed by 4 bases and J by 5 bases, leaving 15 bases between them.

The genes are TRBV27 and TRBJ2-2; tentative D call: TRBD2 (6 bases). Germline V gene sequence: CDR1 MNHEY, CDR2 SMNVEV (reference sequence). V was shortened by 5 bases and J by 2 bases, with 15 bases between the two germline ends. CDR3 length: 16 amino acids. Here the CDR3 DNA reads TGTGCCAGCAGTCCAATTAGCGGCACCAACACCGGGGAGCTGTTTTTT. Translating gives CASSPISGTNTGELFF.

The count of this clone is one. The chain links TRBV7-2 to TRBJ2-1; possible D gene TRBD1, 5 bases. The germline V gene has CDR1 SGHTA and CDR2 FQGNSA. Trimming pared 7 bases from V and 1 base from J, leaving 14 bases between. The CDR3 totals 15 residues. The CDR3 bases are TGTGCCAGCACAAGAATGCAGGGATCCTACAATGAGCAGTTCTTC. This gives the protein CASTRMQGSYNEQFF.

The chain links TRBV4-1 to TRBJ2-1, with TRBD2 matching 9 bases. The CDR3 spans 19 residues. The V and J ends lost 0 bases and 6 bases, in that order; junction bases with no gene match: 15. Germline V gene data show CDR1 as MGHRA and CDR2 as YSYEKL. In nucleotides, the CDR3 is TGCGCCAGCAGCCAAGATAGATCGGGGGCGGGAGGGTCTGGCAATGAGCAGTTCTTC. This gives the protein CASSQDRSGAGGSGNEQFF.

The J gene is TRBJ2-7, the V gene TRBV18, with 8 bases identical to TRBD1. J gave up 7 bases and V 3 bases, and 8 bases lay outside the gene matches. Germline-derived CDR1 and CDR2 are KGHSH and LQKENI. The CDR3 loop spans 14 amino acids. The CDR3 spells CASSPVQGALEQYF. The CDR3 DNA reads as TGTGCCAGCTCACCGGTGCAGGGGGCGTTGGAGCAGTACTTC.

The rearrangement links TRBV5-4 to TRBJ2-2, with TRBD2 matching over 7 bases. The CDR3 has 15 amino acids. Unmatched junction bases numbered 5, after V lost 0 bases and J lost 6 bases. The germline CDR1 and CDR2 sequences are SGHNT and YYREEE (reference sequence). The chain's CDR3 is CASSLAIAGAGELFF. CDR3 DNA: TGTGCCAGCAGCTTGGCGATAGCGGGCGCCGGGGAGCTGTTTTTT.

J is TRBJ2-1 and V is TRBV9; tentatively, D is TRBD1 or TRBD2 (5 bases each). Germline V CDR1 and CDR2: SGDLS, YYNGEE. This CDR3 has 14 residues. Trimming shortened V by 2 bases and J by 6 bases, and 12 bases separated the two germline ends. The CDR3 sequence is CASSVGVGTNEQFF. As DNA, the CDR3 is TGTGCCAGCAGCGTCGGCGTAGGGACCAATGAGCAGTTCTTC.

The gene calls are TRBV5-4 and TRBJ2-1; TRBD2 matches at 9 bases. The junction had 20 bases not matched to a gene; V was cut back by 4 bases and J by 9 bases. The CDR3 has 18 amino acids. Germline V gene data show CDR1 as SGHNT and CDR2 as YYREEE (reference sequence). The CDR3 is CASSPGQAGGLLGSEQFF. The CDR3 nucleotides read TGTGCCAGCAGCCCGGGGCAAGCGGGAGGATTATTGGGGAGTGAGCAGTTCTTC.

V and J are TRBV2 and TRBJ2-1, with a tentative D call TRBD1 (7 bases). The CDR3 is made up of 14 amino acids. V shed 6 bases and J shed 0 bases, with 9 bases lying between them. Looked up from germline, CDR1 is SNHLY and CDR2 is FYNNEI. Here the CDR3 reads CASRQGGSYNEQFF. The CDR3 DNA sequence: TGTGCCAGCAGGCAGGGGGGCTCCTACAATGAGCAGTTCTTC.

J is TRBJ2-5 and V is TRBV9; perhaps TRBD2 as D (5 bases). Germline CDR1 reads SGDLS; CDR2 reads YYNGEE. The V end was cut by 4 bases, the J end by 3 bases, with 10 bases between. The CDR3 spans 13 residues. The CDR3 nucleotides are TGTGCCAGCAGCCTTCGGGGTGAAGAGACCCAGTACTTC. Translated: CASSLRGEETQYF. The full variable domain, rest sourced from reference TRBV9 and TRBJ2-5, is DSGVTQTPKHLITATGQRVTLRCSPRSGDLSVYWYQQSLDQGLQFLIQYYNGEERAKGNILERFSAQQFPDLHSELNLSSLELGDSALYFCASSLRGEETQYFGPGTRLLVL.

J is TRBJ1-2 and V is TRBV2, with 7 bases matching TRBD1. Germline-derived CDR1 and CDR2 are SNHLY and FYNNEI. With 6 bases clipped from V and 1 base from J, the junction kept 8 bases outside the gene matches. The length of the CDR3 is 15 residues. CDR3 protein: CASRVDREINYGYTF. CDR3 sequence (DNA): TGTGCCAGCAGAGTCGACAGGGAGATTAACTATGGCTACACCTTC.

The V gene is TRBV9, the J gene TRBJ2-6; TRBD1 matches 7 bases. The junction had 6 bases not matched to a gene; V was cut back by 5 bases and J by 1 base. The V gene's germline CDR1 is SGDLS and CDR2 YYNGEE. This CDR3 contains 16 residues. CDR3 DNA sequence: TGTGCCAGCAGGGGGACAGAACAGTCTGGGGCCAACGTCCTGACTTTC. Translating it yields CASRGTEQSGANVLTF. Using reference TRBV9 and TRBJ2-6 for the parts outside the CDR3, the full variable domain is DSGVTQTPKHLITATGQRVTLRCSPRSGDLSVYWYQQSLDQGLQFLIQYYNGEERAKGNILERFSAQQFPDLHSELNLSSLELGDSALYFCASRGTEQSGANVLTFGAGSRLTVL.

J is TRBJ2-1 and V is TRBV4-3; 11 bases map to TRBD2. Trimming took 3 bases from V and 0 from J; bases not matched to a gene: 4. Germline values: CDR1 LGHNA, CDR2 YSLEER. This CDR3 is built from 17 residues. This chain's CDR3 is CASSHFTSGSSYNEQFF. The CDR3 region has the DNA TGCGCCAGCAGCCATTTTACTAGCGGGAGCTCCTACAATGAGCAGTTCTTC.

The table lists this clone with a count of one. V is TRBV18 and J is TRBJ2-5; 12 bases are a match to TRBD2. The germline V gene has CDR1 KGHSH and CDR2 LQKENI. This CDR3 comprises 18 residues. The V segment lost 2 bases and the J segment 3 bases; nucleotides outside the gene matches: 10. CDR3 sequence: CASSPRRLAGGSEETQYF. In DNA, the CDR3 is TGTGCCAGCTCACCAAGGCGCCTAGCGGGAGGGAGTGAAGAGACCCAGTACTTC.

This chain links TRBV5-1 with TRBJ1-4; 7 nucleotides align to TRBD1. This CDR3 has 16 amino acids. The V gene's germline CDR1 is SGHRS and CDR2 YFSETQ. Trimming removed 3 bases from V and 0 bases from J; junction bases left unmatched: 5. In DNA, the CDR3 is TGCGCCAGCAGCTCCGGGACAGCTGCAACTAATGAAAAACTGTTTTTT. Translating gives CASSSGTAATNEKLFF.

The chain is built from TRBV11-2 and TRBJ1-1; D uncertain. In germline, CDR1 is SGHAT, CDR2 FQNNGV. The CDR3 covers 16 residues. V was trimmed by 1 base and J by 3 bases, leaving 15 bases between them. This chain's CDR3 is CASSLGASWTYTEAFF. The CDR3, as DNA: TGTGCCAGCAGCTTAGGCGCGTCCTGGACCTACACTGAAGCTTTCTTT. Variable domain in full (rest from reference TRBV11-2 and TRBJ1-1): EAGVAQSPRYKIIEKRQSVAFWCNPISGHATLYWYQQILGQGPKLLIQFQNNGVVDDSQLPKDRFSAERLKGVDSTLKIQPAKLEDSAVYLCASSLGASWTYTEAFFGQGTRLTVV.

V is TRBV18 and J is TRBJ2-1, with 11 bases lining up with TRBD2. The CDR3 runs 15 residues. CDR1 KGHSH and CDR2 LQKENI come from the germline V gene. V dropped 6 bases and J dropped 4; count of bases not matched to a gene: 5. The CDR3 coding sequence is TGTGCCAGCTCCCAGGGACTAGCGGTTTACAATGAGCAGTTCTTC. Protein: CASSQGLAVYNEQFF. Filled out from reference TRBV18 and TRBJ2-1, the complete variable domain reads NAGVMQNPRHLVRRRGQEARLRCSPMKGHSHVYWYRQLPEEGLKFMVYLQKENIIDESGMPKERFSAEFPKEGPSILRIQQVVRGDSAAYFCASSQGLAVYNEQFFGPGTRLTVL.

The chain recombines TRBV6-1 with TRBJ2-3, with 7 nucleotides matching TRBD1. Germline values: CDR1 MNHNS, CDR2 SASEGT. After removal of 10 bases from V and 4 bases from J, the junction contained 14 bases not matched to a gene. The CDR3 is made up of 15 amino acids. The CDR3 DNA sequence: TGTGCCATTCCATTGCAGGGGGTTGGGGCAGATACGCAGTATTTT. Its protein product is CAIPLQGVGADTQYF.

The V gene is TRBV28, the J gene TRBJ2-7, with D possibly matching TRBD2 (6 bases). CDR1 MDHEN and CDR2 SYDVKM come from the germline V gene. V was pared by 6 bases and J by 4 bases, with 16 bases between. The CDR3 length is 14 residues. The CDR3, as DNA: TGTGCCAGCAGGTTGTTAGGGAGGTTATACGAGCAGTACTTC. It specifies CASRLLGRLYEQYF.